This T cell receptor (beta chain) emerged from a study of blood T cell repertoires in COVID-19. Libraries were prepared by immunoSEQ multiplex PCR; TCRdb keeps only in-frame clonotypes and omits some of them. The sample comprises 140,000 or so clones, around 90% of which are singletons, and over 9.5% rests with the top ten. The CDR3 consists of 18 residues. V lost 0 bases and J 3 bases, leaving 18 bases between the germline ends. The germline gives CDR1 MGHRA, CDR2 YSYEKL. The sample was peripheral blood. V and J are TRBV4-1 and TRBJ1-5, with D perhaps TRBD1 (5 bases). The origin of this receptor is a man in his sixties with active or convalescent COVID-19. CDR3 sequence (DNA): TGCGCCAGCAGCCAAGATTATAGGGGCCGTATGGTCAATCAGCCCCAGCATTTT. This gives the protein CASSQDYRGRMVNQPQHF.